These 12 T cell receptor beta chains were all obtained from the same sample, sequenced in a study of blood T cells in healthy people across ages. For the second PCR, which ran for 7 to 11 cycles, a sample-barcoded 5' primer and a J-beta primer mix were used. MiXCR, applied by TCRdb to the 5' RACE reads, yields one record per CDR3 protein. The sample includes 850,000 or so distinct CDR3 sequences, about 30% of them seen just once. Specimen: blood. The receptors here all came from an elderly woman in good health.

The sample holds many counts of this clonotype. J is TRBJ2-7 and V is TRBV29-1, with TRBD1 as a possible D gene (6 bases). Germline V gives CDR1 SQVTM, CDR2 ANQGSEA. This CDR3 has 13 amino acids. V was trimmed by 5 bases and J by 5 bases, leaving 16 bases between them. The CDR3 coding sequence is TGCAGCGTTTGGGGGAATACAGGGAACGAGCAGTACTTC. Protein: CSVWGNTGNEQYF.

V and J are TRBV28 and TRBJ2-1; D may match TRBD1 or TRBD2 (6 bases each). Per germline, CDR1 MDHEN and CDR2 SYDVKM. The CDR3 totals 12 residues. The V end was cut by 2 bases, the J end by 14 bases, with 13 bases between. The CDR3 region has the DNA TGTGCCAGCAGTTTAAGGAGGGGGAGTAAGTTCTTC. Translated: CASSLRRGSKFF. Variable domain in full (rest from reference TRBV28 and TRBJ2-1): DVKVTQSSRYLVKRTGEKVFLECVQDMDHENMFWYRQDPGLGLRLIYFSYDVKMKEKGDIPEGYSVSREKKERFSLILESASTNQTSMYLCASSLRRGSKFFGPGTRLTVL.

This clonotype has ten or more counts. The J gene is TRBJ2-6, the V gene TRBV27; weak D call: TRBD1 (6 bases). This CDR3 has 16 residues. Looked up from germline, CDR1 is MNHEY and CDR2 is SMNVEV (reference sequence). V lost 5 bases to trimming and J lost 0 bases, with 11 bases between them. This CDR3 reads CASSRTVLSGANVLTF. In DNA form, the CDR3 reads TGTGCCAGCAGTCGGACAGTTCTCTCTGGGGCCAACGTCCTGACTTTC.

This clonotype was seen repeatedly, ten times or more. V usage is TRBV7-8 and J usage is TRBJ2-5, with 10 nucleotides matching TRBD1. After removal of 0 bases from V and 1 base from J, the junction contained 2 bases not matched to a gene. Germline V gene sequence: CDR1 SGHVS, CDR2 FQNEAQ. The CDR3 is made up of 16 amino acids. This CDR3 reads CASSLAGTGAQETQYF. The CDR3 DNA reads TGTGCCAGCAGCTTAGCTGGGACAGGGGCCCAAGAGACCCAGTACTTC.

About this clonotype: This may be a read error, as it is one base from a much larger clone. V is TRBV3-1 and J is TRBJ2-3, with 9 bases matching TRBD1. CDR3 size: 16 residues. CDR1 and CDR2 from the germline V gene are LGHDT and YNNKEL (reference sequence). As DNA, the CDR3 is TGTGCCAGCAGCCGAGGGACAGGGCATAGCACAGATGCGCAGTATTTT. Amino acids: CASSRGTGHSTDAQYF.

This clonotype was observed many times. In nucleotides, the CDR3 is TGTGCCAGCAGTGTGGGCGCCTACGAGCAGTACTTC. Translating it yields CASSVGAYEQYF. V is TRBV2 and J is TRBJ2-7; no reliable D call. V gave up 4 bases and J gave up 2 bases, with 6 bases separating them. CDR1 is SNHLY and CDR2 is FYNNEI in the germline V gene. The CDR3 is 12 residues long.

This clonotype has more than one count but fewer than ten. This may be a read error: a much more frequent sequence differs by one nucleotide. The V and J genes are TRBV7-2 and TRBJ2-6; 10 nucleotides match TRBD2. The CDR3 extends over 19 amino acids. CDR1 and CDR2 (germline): SGHTA, FQGNSA. The CDR3 loop reads CASSPRPLAGEGGANVRTF. The CDR3, as DNA: TGTGCCAGCAGCCCGCGTCCTCTAGCGGGGGAAGGTGGGGCCAACGTCCGGACTTTC.

In this sample, this clonotype turned up many times. The rearrangement joins TRBV6-5 to TRBJ1-2; D gene unclear. The CDR3 consists of 13 residues. CDR1 MNHEY and CDR2 SVGAGI come from the germline V gene. V shed 5 bases and J shed 3 bases, with 10 bases lying between them. CDR3 DNA: TGTGCCAGCAGTACTGCAGGAGACTATGGCTACACCTTC. Encoded protein: CASSTAGDYGYTF.

This clonotype has ten or more counts. The gene calls are TRBV7-2 and TRBJ2-3, with TRBD2 matching over 15 bases. CDR1 SGHTA and CDR2 FQGNSA come from the germline V gene. V dropped 5 bases and J dropped 4; count of bases not matched to a gene: 4. The CDR3 consists of 16 residues. The CDR3 DNA follows: TGTGCCAGCAGCCCTGGACTAGCGGGGGGGGCAGATACGCAGTATTTT. Its protein is CASSPGLAGGADTQYF.

The chain carries TRBV6-1 and TRBJ1-6; D unclear. This CDR3 comprises 15 residues. V gave up 1 base and J gave up 11 bases, with 15 bases separating them. Germline V gene lookup returns CDR1 MNHNS and CDR2 SASEGT. The CDR3 here is CASSEVGSDRAPLHF. CDR3 coding DNA: TGTGCCAGCAGTGAAGTGGGGTCAGATAGGGCACCCCTCCACTTT.

This clonotype was recorded at least ten times. The rearrangement joins TRBV12-3 or TRBV12-4 to TRBJ1-2; D gene unclear. The CDR3 has 16 residues. V lost 4 bases and J 0 bases, leaving 15 bases between the germline ends. The DNA for the CDR3 is TGTGCCAGCAGTTCAACTATTCGGACGGCTAACTATGGCTACACCTTC. This sequence encodes CASSSTIRTANYGYTF.

The chain couples TRBV20-1 to TRBJ2-5, with TRBD2 matching over 8 bases. Germline CDR1 DFQATT, CDR2 SNEGSKA (reference sequence). The CDR3 covers 15 residues. After removal of 6 bases from V and 5 bases from J, the junction contained 14 bases not matched to a gene. CDR3 nucleotides: TGCAGTGCCGCAATGCTAGCGGGCGACTATGAGACCCAGTACTTC. Amino acids: CSAAMLAGDYETQYF.